This T cell receptor (beta chain) was sequenced in a study of T-cell reconstitution after alpha-beta-depleted transplantation in children. The study, taken as a whole, reports: Newly made T cells mostly supplied T-cell counts and diversity one year after transplant. Where alpha-beta T cells came from about two months after transplant was reportedly several hundred expanded graft clones. Some patients owed their high day-60 TCRbeta diversity to surviving recipient T cells and thymic progenitors.

Construction of the TCRbeta library involved unique molecular identifiers. TCRdb itself ran the PCR reads through MiXCR, one entry per CDR3 protein. The table includes 450,000 to 600,000 distinct CDR3 sequences, 10% to 15% detected once. The CDR3 length is 17 residues. The V and J ends lost 5 bases and 2 bases, in that order; junction bases with no gene match: 13. With regard to this clonotype: Its antigen is unknown.

This specimen consisted of PBMCs, mostly from graft donor cells, obtained 360 days after TCRalphabeta/CD19-depleted stem cell transplant. The chain employs TRBV12-3 or TRBV12-4 and TRBJ2-3; TRBD2 matches 7 bases. This TCR came from a male patient between 5 and 17 years old who had a stem cell transplant for acute myeloid leukemia, so the T cells may come from the graft donor. CDR3 amino acids: CASSLLAGGRNTDTQYF. The CDR3 DNA reads TGTGCCAGCAGTCTCTTAGCGGGTGGGAGGAACACAGATACGCAGTATTTT.